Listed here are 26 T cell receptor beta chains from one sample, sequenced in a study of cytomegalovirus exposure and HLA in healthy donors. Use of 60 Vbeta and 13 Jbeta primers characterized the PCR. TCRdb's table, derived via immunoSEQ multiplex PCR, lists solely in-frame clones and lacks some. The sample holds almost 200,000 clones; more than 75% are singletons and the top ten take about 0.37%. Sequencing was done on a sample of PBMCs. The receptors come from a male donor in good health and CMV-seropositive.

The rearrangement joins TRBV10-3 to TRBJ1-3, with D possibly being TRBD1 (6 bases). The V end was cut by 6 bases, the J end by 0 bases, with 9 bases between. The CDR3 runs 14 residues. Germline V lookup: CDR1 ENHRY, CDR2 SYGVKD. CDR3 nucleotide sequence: TGTGCCATCAGACAGGGTGACTCTGGAAACACCATATATTTT. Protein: CAIRQGDSGNTIYF.

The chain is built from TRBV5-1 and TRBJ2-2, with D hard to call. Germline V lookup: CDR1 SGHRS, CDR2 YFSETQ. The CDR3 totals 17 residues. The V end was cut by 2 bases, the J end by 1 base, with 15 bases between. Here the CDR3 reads CASSLNDPNRNTGELFF. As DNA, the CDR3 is TGCGCCAGCAGCTTAAATGATCCAAATAGGAACACCGGGGAGCTGTTTTTT.

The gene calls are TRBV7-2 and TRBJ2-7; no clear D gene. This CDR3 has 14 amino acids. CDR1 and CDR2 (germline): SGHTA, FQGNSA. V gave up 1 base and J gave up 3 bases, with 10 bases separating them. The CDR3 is CASSLDGGNYEQYF. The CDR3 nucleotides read TGTGCCAGCAGCTTAGATGGCGGCAACTACGAGCAGTACTTC.

CDR3 region: CASSLLAGAWTDTQYF. The CDR3, as DNA: TGTGCCAGCAGCTTGTTAGCGGGAGCCTGGACAGATACGCAGTATTTT. The chain couples TRBV7-2 to TRBJ2-3, with TRBD2 matching 9 bases. The CDR3 length is 16 residues. With 3 bases clipped from V and 3 bases from J, the junction kept 7 bases outside the gene matches. Germline V lookup: CDR1 SGHTA, CDR2 FQGNSA.

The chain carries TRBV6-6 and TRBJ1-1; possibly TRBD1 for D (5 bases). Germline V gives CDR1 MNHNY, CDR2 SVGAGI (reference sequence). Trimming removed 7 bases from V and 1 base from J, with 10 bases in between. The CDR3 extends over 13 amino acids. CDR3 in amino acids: CASKGQGNTEAFF. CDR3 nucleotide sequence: TGTGCCAGCAAGGGGCAGGGGAACACTGAAGCTTTCTTT.

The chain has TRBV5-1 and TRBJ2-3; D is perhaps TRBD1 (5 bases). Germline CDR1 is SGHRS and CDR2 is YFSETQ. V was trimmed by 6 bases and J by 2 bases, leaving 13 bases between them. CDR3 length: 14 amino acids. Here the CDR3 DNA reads TGCGCCAGCATGGAAACAGGCTACACAGATACGCAGTATTTT. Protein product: CASMETGYTDTQYF.

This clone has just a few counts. Here the CDR3 DNA reads TGTGCCAGCAGTCAGGGTTTCGAGACCCAGTACTTC. This sequence encodes CASSQGFETQYF. The chain employs TRBV6-1 and TRBJ2-5; tentative D call: TRBD1 (5 bases). Trimming removed 5 bases at V and 5 bases at J, with 9 bases between. From germline, CDR1 is MNHNS and CDR2 SASEGT. The CDR3 is made up of 12 amino acids.

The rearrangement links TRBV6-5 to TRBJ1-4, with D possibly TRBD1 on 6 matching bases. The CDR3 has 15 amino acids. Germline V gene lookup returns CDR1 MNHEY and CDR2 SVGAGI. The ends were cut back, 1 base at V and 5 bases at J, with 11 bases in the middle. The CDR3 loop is CASSYLGQINEKLFF. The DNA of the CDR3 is TGTGCCAGCAGTTACTTGGGACAAATAAATGAAAAACTGTTTTTT.

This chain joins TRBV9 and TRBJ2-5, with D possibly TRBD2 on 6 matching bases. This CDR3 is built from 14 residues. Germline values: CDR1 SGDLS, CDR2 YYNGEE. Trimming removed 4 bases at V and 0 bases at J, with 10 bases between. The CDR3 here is CASSPRGYQETQYF. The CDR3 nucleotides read TGTGCCAGCAGCCCCCGGGGGTACCAAGAGACCCAGTACTTC.

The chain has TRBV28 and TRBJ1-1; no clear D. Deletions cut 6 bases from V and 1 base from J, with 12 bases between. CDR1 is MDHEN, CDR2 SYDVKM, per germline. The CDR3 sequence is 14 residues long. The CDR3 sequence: CASRSTTGNTEAFF. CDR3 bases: TGTGCCAGCAGGAGCACCACGGGGAACACTGAAGCTTTCTTT.

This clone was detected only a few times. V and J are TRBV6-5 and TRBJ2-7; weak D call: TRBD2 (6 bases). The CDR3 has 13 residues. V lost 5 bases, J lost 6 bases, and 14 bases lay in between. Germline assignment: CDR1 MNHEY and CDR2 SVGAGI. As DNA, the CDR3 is TGTGCCAGCAGTAGAGCGCAGGGAGGCGAGCAGTACTTC. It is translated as CASSRAQGGEQYF.

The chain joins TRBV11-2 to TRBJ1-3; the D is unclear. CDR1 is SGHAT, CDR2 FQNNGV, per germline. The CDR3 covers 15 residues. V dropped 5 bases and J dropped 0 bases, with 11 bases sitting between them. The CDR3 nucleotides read TGTGCCAGCAGCCTTAGGAGATTCTCTGGAAACACCATATATTTT. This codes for CASSLRRFSGNTIYF.

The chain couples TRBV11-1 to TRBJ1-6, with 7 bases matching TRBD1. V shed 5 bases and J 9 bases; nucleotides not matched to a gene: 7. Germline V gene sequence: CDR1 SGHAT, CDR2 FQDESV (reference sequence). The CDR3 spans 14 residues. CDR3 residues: CASSAPDRVSPLHF. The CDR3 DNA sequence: TGTGCCAGCAGCGCACCCGACAGGGTTTCACCCCTCCACTTT.

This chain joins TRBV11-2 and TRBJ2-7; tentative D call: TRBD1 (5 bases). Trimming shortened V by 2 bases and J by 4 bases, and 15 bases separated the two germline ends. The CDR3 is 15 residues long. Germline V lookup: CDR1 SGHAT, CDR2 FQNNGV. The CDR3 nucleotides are TGTGCCAGCAGCTTATTGTTGGGGCAGGTTTACGAGCAGTACTTC. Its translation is CASSLLLGQVYEQYF. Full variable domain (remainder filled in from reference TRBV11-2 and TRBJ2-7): EAGVAQSPRYKIIEKRQSVAFWCNPISGHATLYWYQQILGQGPKLLIQFQNNGVVDDSQLPKDRFSAERLKGVDSTLKIQPAKLEDSAVYLCASSLLLGQVYEQYFGPGTRLTVT.

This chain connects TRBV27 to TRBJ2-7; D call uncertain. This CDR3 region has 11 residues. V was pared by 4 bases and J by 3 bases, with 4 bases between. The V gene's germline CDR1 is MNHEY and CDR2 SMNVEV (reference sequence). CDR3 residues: CASSSGYEQYF. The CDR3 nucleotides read TGTGCCAGCAGTTCAGGCTACGAGCAGTACTTC.

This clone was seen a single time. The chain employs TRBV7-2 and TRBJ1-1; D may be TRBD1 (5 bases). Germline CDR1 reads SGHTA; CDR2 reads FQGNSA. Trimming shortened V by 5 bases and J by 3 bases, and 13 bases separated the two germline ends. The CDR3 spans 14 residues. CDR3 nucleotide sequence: TGTGCCAGCAGCGTCAGGGCTCGTGACACTGAAGCTTTCTTT. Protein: CASSVRARDTEAFF.

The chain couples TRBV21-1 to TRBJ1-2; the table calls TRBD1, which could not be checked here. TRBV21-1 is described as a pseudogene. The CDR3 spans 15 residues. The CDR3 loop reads CASTRDSEANYGYTF. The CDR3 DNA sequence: TGTGCCAGCACCAGGGACAGCGAAGCTAACTATGGCTACACCTTC.

The CDR3 sequence: CASSPRTDEKLFF. The CDR3, as DNA: TGTGCCAGCAGCCCGCGGACAGATGAAAAACTGTTTTTT. This chain joins TRBV7-2 and TRBJ1-4; perhaps TRBD1 as D (6 bases). Trimming cost V 5 bases and J 6 bases, with 10 bases left between them. The CDR3 has 13 residues. Germline loops: CDR1 SGHTA, CDR2 FQGNSA.

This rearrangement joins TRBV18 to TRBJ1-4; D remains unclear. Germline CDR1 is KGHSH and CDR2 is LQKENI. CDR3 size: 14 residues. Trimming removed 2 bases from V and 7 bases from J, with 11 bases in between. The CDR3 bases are TGTGCCAGCTCACCAGGGCAGCCATCTGAAAAACTGTTTTTT. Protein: CASSPGQPSEKLFF.

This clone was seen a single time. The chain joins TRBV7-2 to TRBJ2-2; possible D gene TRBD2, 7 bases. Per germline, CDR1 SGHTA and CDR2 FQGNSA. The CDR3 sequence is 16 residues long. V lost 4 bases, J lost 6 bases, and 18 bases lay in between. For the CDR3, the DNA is TGTGCCAGCAGCTCCCTTGGGGGGGCCGTATCCGGGGAGCTGTTTTTT. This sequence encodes CASSSLGGAVSGELFF.

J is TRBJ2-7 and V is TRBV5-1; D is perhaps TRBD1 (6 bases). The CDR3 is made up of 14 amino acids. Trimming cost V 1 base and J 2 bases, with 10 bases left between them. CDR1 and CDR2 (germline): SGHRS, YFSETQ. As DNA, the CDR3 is TGCGCCAGCAGCTTGCAAGGACAGACCTACGAGCAGTACTTC. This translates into CASSLQGQTYEQYF.

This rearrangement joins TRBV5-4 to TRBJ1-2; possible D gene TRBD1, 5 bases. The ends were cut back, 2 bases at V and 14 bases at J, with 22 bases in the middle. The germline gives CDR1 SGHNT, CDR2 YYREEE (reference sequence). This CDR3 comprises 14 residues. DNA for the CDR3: TGTGCCAGCAGCTTAGGCCCGGGACTACGTCTACAGACCTTC. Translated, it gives CASSLGPGLRLQTF. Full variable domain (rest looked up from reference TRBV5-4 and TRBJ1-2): ETGVTQSPTHLIKTRGQQVTLRCSSQSGHNTVSWYQQALGQGPQFIFQYYREEENGRGNFPPRFSGLQFPNYSSELNVNALELDDSALYLCASSLGPGLRLQTFGSGTRLTVV.

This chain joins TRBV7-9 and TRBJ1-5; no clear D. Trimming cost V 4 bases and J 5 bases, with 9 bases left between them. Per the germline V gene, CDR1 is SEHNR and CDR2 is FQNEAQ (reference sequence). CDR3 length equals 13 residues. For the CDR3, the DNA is TGTGCCAGCAGCTACGACGGGGATCAGCCCCAGCATTTT. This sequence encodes CASSYDGDQPQHF.

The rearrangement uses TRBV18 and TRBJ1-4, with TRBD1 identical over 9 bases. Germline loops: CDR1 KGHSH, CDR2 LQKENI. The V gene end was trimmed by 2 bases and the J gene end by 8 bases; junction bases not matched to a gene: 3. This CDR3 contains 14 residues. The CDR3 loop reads CASSPRDREEKLFF. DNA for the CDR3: TGTGCCAGCTCACCAAGGGACAGGGAGGAAAAACTGTTTTTT. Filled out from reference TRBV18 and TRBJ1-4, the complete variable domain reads NAGVMQNPRHLVRRRGQEARLRCSPMKGHSHVYWYRQLPEEGLKFMVYLQKENIIDESGMPKERFSAEFPKEGPSILRIQQVVRGDSAAYFCASSPRDREEKLFFGSGTQLSVL.

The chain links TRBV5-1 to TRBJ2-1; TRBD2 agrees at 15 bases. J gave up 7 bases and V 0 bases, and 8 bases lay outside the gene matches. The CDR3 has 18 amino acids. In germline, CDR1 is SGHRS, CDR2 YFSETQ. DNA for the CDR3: TGCGCCAGCAGCTTGGGGGCTATCGGGACTAGCGGGGGGAATGAGCAGTTCTTC. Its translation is CASSLGAIGTSGGNEQFF.

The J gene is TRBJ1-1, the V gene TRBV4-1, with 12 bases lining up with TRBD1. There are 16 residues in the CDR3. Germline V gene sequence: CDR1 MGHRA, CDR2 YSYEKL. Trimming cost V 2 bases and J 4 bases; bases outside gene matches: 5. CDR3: CASSQLGTGGITEAFF. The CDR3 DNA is TGCGCCAGCAGCCAACTTGGGACAGGGGGCATCACTGAAGCTTTCTTT.